Listed below are T cell receptor beta chains from one sample, sequenced in a study of T cells in narcolepsy. Assay used: immunoSEQ multiplex PCR; TCRdb lists only in-frame clones, some missing. The sample holds about 34,000 clones; around 86% are singletons and the top ten take approximately 2.7%. The sample taken for sequencing was CD45RA- memory CD4+ T cells from PBMCs. The receptors come from a human donor with narcolepsy. CDR3s include the opening cysteine and the closing phenylalanine or tryptophan. D genes are given only for firm matches. Only part of the rows carry a size: once, few, many, or a class if the clone is expanded.

j_gene	len	abundance	v_gene	d_gene	CDR3nt	CDR3aa
TRBJ1-2	14	once	TRBV4-3	NA	TGCGCCAGCAGCCAAGGGGCAACAAACTATGGCTACACCTTC	CASSQGATNYGYTF
TRBJ1-2	12	NA	TRBV6-1	TRBD1	TGTGCCAGCAGGACAGGGAGCTATGGCTACACCTTC	CASRTGSYGYTF
TRBJ2-3	18	NA	TRBV18	TRBD2	TGTGCCAGCTCACCAACTAGCGGGAGTACCCGGCGCACAGATACGCAGTATTTT	CASSPTSGSTRRTDTQYF
TRBJ1-2	12	NA	TRBV30	TRBD1	TGTGCCTGGACGACAGGGCTCTATGGCTACACCTTC	CAWTTGLYGYTF
TRBJ2-7	14	NA	TRBV5-6	NA	TGTGCCAGCAGCTTGGTGGGCACCTCCTACGAGCAGTACTTC	CASSLVGTSYEQYF
TRBJ1-4	14	NA	TRBV6-5	TRBD1	TGTGCCAGCAGCCCGACAGGGGGTCGTGAAAAACTGTTTTTT	CASSPTGGREKLFF
TRBJ1-5	11	NA	TRBV29-1	NA	TGCAGCGTCGGTGACAATCAGCCCCAGCATTTT	CSVGDNQPQHF
TRBJ2-7	13	NA	TRBV5-1	NA	TGCGCCAGCAGCTTGGCCTACGGAGACGGGCAGTACTTC	CASSLAYGDGQYF
TRBJ2-6	15	few	TRBV5-1	NA	TGCGCCAGCAGCTCCCAGGGTGCTGGGGCCAACGTCCTGACTTTC	CASSSQGAGANVLTF
TRBJ2-7	13	NA	TRBV6-1	NA	TGTGCCAGCTGGTTTAGGGGTTCCTACGAGCAGTACTTC	CASWFRGSYEQYF
TRBJ2-4	16	NA	TRBV6-6	NA	TGTGCCAGCAGTTACTTCTTCCAGGGGGCCAAAAACATTCAGTACTTC	CASSYFFQGAKNIQYF
TRBJ2-1	16	few	TRBV9	TRBD2	TGTGCCAGCAGCGTCGGGGCGGGGGGACTTGGCAATGAGCAGTTCTTC	CASSVGAGGLGNEQFF
TRBJ1-2	13	NA	TRBV30	NA	TGTGCCTGGAGTGTACAGGGCCTGTATGGCTACACCTTC	CAWSVQGLYGYTF
TRBJ2-1	15	NA	TRBV6-5	TRBD2	TGTGCCAGCAGTACGTTTCTAGCGGGAGGCAATGAGCAGTTCTTC	CASSTFLAGGNEQFF
TRBJ2-7	12	once	TRBV11-2	TRBD1	TGTGCCAGCAGCAGGGACAGGAGAACGCAGTACTTC	CASSRDRRTQYF
TRBJ1-1	15	NA	TRBV14	NA	TGTGCCAGCAGCCAGCCTGGGGCGGGGAACACTGAAGCTTTCTTT	CASSQPGAGNTEAFF
TRBJ2-7	14	NA	TRBV6-1	TRBD1	TGTGCCAGCAGAAGGACAGGGACGGTTTTCGAGCAGTACTTC	CASRRTGTVFEQYF
TRBJ1-5	17	NA	TRBV28	NA	TGTGCCAGCAGTTTAAGGGGACATTTCCGGGAGGGGCAGCCCCAGCATTTT	CASSLRGHFREGQPQHF
TRBJ1-1	16	NA	TRBV6-6	TRBD1	TGTGCCAGCAGTTACCCCAGGGGGACAGGGGACACTGAAGCTTTCTTT	CASSYPRGTGDTEAFF
TRBJ2-3	19	NA	TRBV7-9	NA	TGTGCCAGCAGCTTAGATCGGTTTTGGGAGCGGATTAGCACAGATACGCAGTATTTT	CASSLDRFWERISTDTQYF
TRBJ1-1	17	few	TRBV2	NA	TGTGCCAGCAGTGAAGGGGGGGGGTGGGGCCGGAACACTGAAGCTTTCTTT	CASSEGGGWGRNTEAFF
TRBJ1-3	14	NA	TRBV14	NA	TGTGCCAGCAGCCTTGGGACACCCGGCGACACCATATATTTT	CASSLGTPGDTIYF
TRBJ2-2	15	NA	TRBV4-3	NA	TGCGCCAGCAGCTCCGGGCGGGCTAACACCGGGGAGCTGTTTTTT	CASSSGRANTGELFF
TRBJ1-1	12	NA	TRBV30	NA	TGTGCCTGGGATCGACAGGTTTCTGAAGCTTTCTTT	CAWDRQVSEAFF
TRBJ2-7	13	NA	TRBV29-1	NA	TGCAGCGTTGGAGGACAGCAGGTTTTCGAGCAGTACTTC	CSVGGQQVFEQYF
TRBJ1-2	13	NA	TRBV19	NA	TGTGCCAGTAGTATCGACGGCCGCTATGGCTACACCTTC	CASSIDGRYGYTF
TRBJ2-7	16	few	TRBV2	NA	TGTGCCAGCAGTAGGGGGACTTCAGGGGAGGCCTACGAGCAGTACTTC	CASSRGTSGEAYEQYF
TRBJ2-2	14	once	TRBV7-3	NA	TGTGCCAGCAGATTGGGACACAACACCGGGGAGCTGTTTTTT	CASRLGHNTGELFF
TRBJ1-2	17	NA	TRBV4-2	NA	TGTGCCAGCAGCCAAGATCGAATATGGGACGGACGCTATGGCTACACCTTC	CASSQDRIWDGRYGYTF
TRBJ2-5	13	NA	TRBV7-2	NA	TGTGCCAGCAGGTCTCGGGGGCTGGAGACCCAGTACTTC	CASRSRGLETQYF
TRBJ2-1	11	once	TRBV6-6	NA	TGTGCCAGCAGTTATTCAGGGGAGCAGTTCTTC	CASSYSGEQFF
TRBJ1-4	15	NA	TRBV5-6	NA	TGTGCCAGCAGCGCCCACGGGGTGGCTAATGAAAAACTGTTTTTT	CASSAHGVANEKLFF
TRBJ2-2	16	NA	TRBV7-8	TRBD2	TGTGCCAGCAGCCCCCTCCGGGGGGGGGTGACCGGGGAGCTGTTTTTT	CASSPLRGGVTGELFF
TRBJ1-3	15	NA	TRBV6-1	NA	TGTGCCAGCAGTGAAGGGACAGCCGGAGTAAACACCATATATTTT	CASSEGTAGVNTIYF
TRBJ2-1	15	NA	TRBV6-5	TRBD2	TGTGCCAGCAGGAGGACTAGCGGGGGCTTCAATGAGCAGTTCTTC	CASRRTSGGFNEQFF
TRBJ2-3	14	NA	TRBV19	NA	TGTGCCAGCCAACAAGTATCTAGCACAGATACGCAGTATTTT	CASQQVSSTDTQYF
TRBJ2-5	15	once	TRBV30	TRBD1	TGTGCCTGGAGTGGGTACAGGGGGTCCGGGGAGACCCAGTACTTC	CAWSGYRGSGETQYF
TRBJ1-2	12	NA	TRBV14	NA	TGTGCCAGCCGTCAAGGGGGGGCTGGCTACACCTTC	CASRQGGAGYTF
TRBJ2-7	16	NA	TRBV10-3	TRBD2	TGTGCCATCAGTGCCCTAGGGGCGGGAGGGCCGGTCGAGCAGTACTTC	CAISALGAGGPVEQYF
TRBJ1-6	15	NA	TRBV7-3	TRBD1	TGTGCCAGCAGCCTATCCGGGACAGAAAATTCACCCCTCCACTTT	CASSLSGTENSPLHF
TRBJ2-2	17	NA	TRBV7-8	TRBD1	TGTGCCAGCAGCCCAAACGTCCGGACAGGGCCGACCGGGGAGCTGTTTTTT	CASSPNVRTGPTGELFF
TRBJ1-5	17	NA	TRBV27	NA	TGTGCCAGCACGCTTATCCACCAAGAACAGATAAATCAGCCCCAGCATTTT	CASTLIHQEQINQPQHF
TRBJ2-5	15	NA	TRBV5-7	TRBD1	TGTGCCAGCAGCTTGACAGGGGGCGGGCAAGAGACCCAGTACTTC	CASSLTGGGQETQYF
TRBJ1-1	14	NA	TRBV5-1	NA	TGCGCCAGCAGCTTATCGGACGGGAACACTGAAGCTTTCTTT	CASSLSDGNTEAFF
TRBJ2-7	12	once	TRBV10-3	TRBD1	TGTGCCATCACGACAGGGACGAACGAGCAGTACTTC	CAITTGTNEQYF
TRBJ2-1	17	once	TRBV9	NA	TGTGCCAGCAGCGTAAAGATGTCACTCACCGTCTACAATGAGCAGTTCTTC	CASSVKMSLTVYNEQFF
TRBJ2-1	15	NA	TRBV10-3	NA	TGTGCCATCACCGCGGACAGAGAGGGGCTCAATGAGCAGTTCTTC	CAITADREGLNEQFF
TRBJ1-4	14	NA	TRBV6-6	NA	TGTGCCAGCAGTTACGAGGGGCGAGGTGAAAAACTGTTTTTT	CASSYEGRGEKLFF
TRBJ1-5	15	medium-sized	TRBV7-2	TRBD1	TGTGCCAGCAGCCGTGGACAGGGCGCGACTCAGCCCCAGCATTTT	CASSRGQGATQPQHF
TRBJ1-4	15	NA	TRBV5-1	NA	TGCGCCAGCAGCGAGGCGGTCGGGGGGCACGAAAAACTGTTTTTT	CASSEAVGGHEKLFF
TRBJ2-5	13	NA	TRBV28	NA	TGTGCCAGCAGTTTCACAGGGCAAGAGACCCAGTACTTC	CASSFTGQETQYF
TRBJ2-5	16	NA	TRBV2	TRBD2	TGTGCCAGCACCGAGGGGTCCAGCGGGGTAAGGGAGACCCAGTACTTC	CASTEGSSGVRETQYF